One sample yielded the 22 T cell receptor beta chains listed below, sequenced in a study of shared clonotypes between healthy human individuals. Clones were read by immunoSEQ multiplex PCR, and TCRdb kept only the in-frame ones, dropping some. Among some 2,500,000 clones listed, around 92% were seen once. Sequenced material: naive CD4+ T cells from PBMCs. Subset reported: CD45RA+ positively selected. The receptors stem from a man in his late teens or twenties in good health. Some clones in this sample may be carry-over from other donors' samples.

This chain connects TRBV7-2 to TRBJ1-4, with 7 bases fitting TRBD1. Germline values: CDR1 SGHTA, CDR2 FQGNSA. Unmatched junction bases numbered 10, after V lost 7 bases and J lost 8 bases. The CDR3 covers 14 residues. The CDR3 DNA is TGTGCCAGCACAAACGCACAGGGGTGGGAAAAACTGTTTTTT. Its protein is CASTNAQGWEKLFF.

The chain employs TRBV11-2 and TRBJ1-2; 7 bases fit TRBD1. The trim removed 3 bases at V and 8 bases at J, leaving 15 bases unmatched. Per germline, CDR1 SGHAT and CDR2 FQNNGV. The CDR3 sequence is 16 residues long. The CDR3 is CASSFRDRAQVEGYTF. In DNA form, the CDR3 reads TGTGCCAGCAGCTTCCGCGACAGGGCTCAGGTGGAGGGCTACACCTTC.

This clone appeared a single time. J is TRBJ2-1 and V is TRBV11-2; 7 bases fit TRBD2. The V gene end was trimmed by 2 bases and the J gene end by 6 bases; junction bases not matched to a gene: 7. This CDR3 region has 15 residues. The V gene's germline CDR1 is SGHAT and CDR2 FQNNGV. CDR3 protein: CASSLTGGESNEQFF. The CDR3 DNA is TGTGCCAGCAGCTTAACGGGGGGAGAGTCCAATGAGCAGTTCTTC.

The V call is TRBV9, the J call TRBJ2-1, with a weak D call TRBD2 (6 bases). V lost 1 base and J lost 3, with 11 bases in between. The CDR3 totals 15 residues. Germline lookup yields CDR1 SGDLS and CDR2 YYNGEE. CDR3 sequence (DNA): TGTGCCAGCAGCGTATCTGGGGGAGGCTACAATGAGCAGTTCTTC. The encoded protein is CASSVSGGGYNEQFF.

The table lists this clone with a count of one. V is TRBV9 and J is TRBJ2-7; possible D gene TRBD1, 5 bases. Trimming left V 0 bases short and J 3 bases short, with 13 bases between. The CDR3 length is 15 residues. Per germline, CDR1 SGDLS and CDR2 YYNGEE. In nucleotides, the CDR3 is TGTGCCAGCAGCGTAGTTCCAGGGCGCCTCTACGAGCAGTACTTC. Translated, it gives CASSVVPGRLYEQYF.

The J gene is TRBJ2-1, the V gene TRBV5-1; no clear D. Germline lookup yields CDR1 SGHRS and CDR2 YFSETQ. Deletions cut 0 bases from V and 5 bases from J, with 15 bases between. The CDR3 consists of 16 residues. For the CDR3, the DNA is TGCGCCAGCAGCTTGGATGATCCCACCACTAACAATGAGCAGTTCTTC. Translation: CASSLDDPTTNNEQFF.

The rearrangement links TRBV2 to TRBJ2-7, with D possibly matching TRBD2 (6 bases). Germline V gene data show CDR1 as SNHLY and CDR2 as FYNNEI. The CDR3 runs to 13 residues. V shed 7 bases and J shed 2 bases, with 12 bases lying between them. CDR3 residues: CASMGGPTYEQYF. In DNA, the CDR3 is TGTGCCAGCATGGGGGGACCCACCTACGAGCAGTACTTC.

This clone was observed once. The chain combines TRBV28 with TRBJ2-7; a possible D gene is TRBD2 (6 bases). Germline V gene lookup returns CDR1 MDHEN and CDR2 SYDVKM. V lost 6 bases to trimming and J lost 0 bases, with 15 bases between them. The CDR3 extends over 15 amino acids. CDR3 DNA: TGTGCCAGCAGGAGTCCGGCGGGAAACTCCTACGAGCAGTACTTC. This codes for CASRSPAGNSYEQYF.

With regard to this clone: Other DNA sequences of this sample code for an identical CDR3. CDR3 amino acids: CASSVPGTDYGYTF. CDR3 DNA: TGTGCCAGCAGTGTCCCCGGGACAGACTATGGCTACACCTTC. V and J are TRBV28 and TRBJ1-2, with 7 bases identical to TRBD1. Germline loops: CDR1 MDHEN, CDR2 SYDVKM. V shed 5 bases and J 3 bases; nucleotides not matched to a gene: 6. The CDR3 loop spans 14 amino acids.

The CDR3 nucleotides read TGTGCCAGCAGCCCCCCGCCGACAGGGGTGGCCACCGGGGAGCTGTTTTTT. It translates to CASSPPPTGVATGELFF. The J gene is TRBJ2-2, the V gene TRBV7-6; 8 bases map to TRBD1. The CDR3 is 17 amino acids. Per germline, CDR1 SGHVS and CDR2 FNYEAQ. V was pared by 5 bases and J by 4 bases, with 12 bases of the junction left unmatched.

The V call is TRBV7-8, the J call TRBJ1-2; 10 bases match TRBD1. V was pared by 2 bases and J by 3 bases, with 3 bases of the junction left unmatched. From germline, CDR1 is SGHVS and CDR2 FQNEAQ. The CDR3 covers 15 residues. The CDR3 is CASSLRQGAYYGYTF. CDR3 in DNA: TGTGCCAGCAGCTTAAGACAGGGGGCATACTATGGCTACACCTTC.

The chain uses TRBV6-1 and TRBJ1-1; the D gene is possibly TRBD1 (5 bases). V lost 11 bases, J lost 5 bases, and 18 bases lay in between. The germline V gene encodes CDR1 MNHNS and CDR2 SASEGT. The CDR3 loop spans 13 amino acids. CDR3 residues: CAGGAAGETEAFF. The CDR3 DNA is TGTGCCGGAGGGGCGGCCGGCGAGACTGAAGCTTTCTTT.

CDR3 in amino acids: CASTSGSSTGELFF. In nucleotides, the CDR3 is TGTGCCAGCACTAGCGGGAGCAGCACCGGGGAGCTGTTTTTT. The rearrangement joins TRBV9 to TRBJ2-2; 10 bases agree with TRBD2. V was pared by 6 bases and J by 4 bases, with 3 bases of the junction left unmatched. The V gene's germline CDR1 is SGDLS and CDR2 YYNGEE. The length of the CDR3 is 14 residues. The full variable domain, with the rest looked up from reference TRBV9 and TRBJ2-2, is DSGVTQTPKHLITATGQRVTLRCSPRSGDLSVYWYQQSLDQGLQFLIQYYNGEERAKGNILERFSAQQFPDLHSELNLSSLELGDSALYFCASTSGSSTGELFFGEGSRLTVL.

The CDR3 loop reads CASSQDWREYNEQFF. As DNA, the CDR3 is TGTGCCAGCAGCCAAGATTGGCGGGAGTACAATGAGCAGTTCTTC. The gene calls are TRBV4-2 and TRBJ2-1, with 7 bases fitting TRBD2. With 0 bases clipped from V and 4 bases from J, the junction kept 3 bases outside the gene matches. There are 15 residues in the CDR3. Per the germline V gene, CDR1 is LGHNA and CDR2 is YNFKEQ.

This chain joins TRBV5-4 and TRBJ2-7, with 8 bases lining up with TRBD1. CDR1 SGHNT and CDR2 YYREEE come from the germline V gene (reference sequence). The CDR3 has 14 amino acids. V lost 5 bases and J lost 2; bases outside the gene matches: 6. The CDR3: CASSRLTGAYEQYF. CDR3 in DNA: TGTGCCAGCAGTCGTTTGACAGGGGCCTACGAGCAGTACTTC.

V and J are TRBV9 and TRBJ2-1, with a weak D call TRBD2 (6 bases). Germline V gene data show CDR1 as SGDLS and CDR2 as YYNGEE. CDR3 length: 14 residues. V lost 4 bases, J lost 5 bases, and 13 bases lay in between. The DNA of the CDR3 is TGTGCCAGCAGCCTCCGTGGCGGGGACAATGAGCAGTTCTTC. The encoded protein is CASSLRGGDNEQFF.

The V call is TRBV5-8, the J call TRBJ1-4, with D tentatively TRBD1 (6 bases). V dropped 4 bases and J dropped 0 bases, with 13 bases sitting between them. In germline, CDR1 is SGHTS, CDR2 YDEGEE. This CDR3 spans 16 amino acids. In DNA form, the CDR3 reads TGTGCCAGCAGCCTTGGGAACAGGGCAACTAATGAAAAACTGTTTTTT. Its translation: CASSLGNRATNEKLFF.

This clone was recorded a few times. The genes are TRBV29-1 and TRBJ1-1; 7 nucleotides align to TRBD1. The CDR3 spans 15 residues. Per the germline V gene, CDR1 is SQVTM and CDR2 is ANQGSEA. Trimming removed 4 bases from V and 1 base from J; junction bases left unmatched: 9. CDR3 protein: CSVVRRQGANTEAFF. CDR3 coding DNA: TGCAGCGTTGTGAGGCGACAGGGTGCGAACACTGAAGCTTTCTTT.

The J gene is TRBJ1-2, the V gene TRBV9; D unresolved. CDR1 SGDLS and CDR2 YYNGEE come from the germline V gene. There are 14 residues in the CDR3. Trimming took 0 bases from V and 4 from J, leaving 10 bases between them. The CDR3 region is CASSVEERGYGYTF. CDR3 nucleotide sequence: TGTGCCAGCAGCGTAGAGGAGCGGGGCTATGGCTACACCTTC.

This rearrangement joins TRBV19 to TRBJ2-1; TRBD1 agrees at 12 bases. V shed 3 bases, J shed 9 bases, and the junction held 6 bases outside the gene matches. From germline, CDR1 is LNHDA and CDR2 SQIVND (reference sequence). The CDR3 length is 15 residues. The CDR3, as DNA: TGTGCCAGTAGTATCCAGGGACAGGGGGCGGGTGAGCAGTTCTTC. This gives the protein CASSIQGQGAGEQFF.

The gene calls are TRBV19 and TRBJ2-4, with D perhaps assigned TRBD1 or TRBD2 (5 bases each). The germline V and J ends were trimmed by 1 base and 8 bases, with 15 bases remaining between them. CDR3 length: 15 residues. Germline assignment: CDR1 LNHDA and CDR2 SQIVND (reference sequence). CDR3 protein: CASSIGSGPRDIQYF. The CDR3 coding sequence is TGTGCCAGTAGTATAGGGTCAGGGCCGAGGGACATTCAGTACTTC.

The chain employs TRBV2 and TRBJ2-5; TRBD2 aligns across 8 bases. This CDR3 contains 15 residues. Looked up from germline, CDR1 is SNHLY and CDR2 is FYNNEI. J was trimmed by 6 bases and V by 1 base; bases with no gene match: 7. CDR3 nucleotide sequence: TGTGCCAGCAGTGAAGAAACGGGAGGGCCGAAGACCCAGTACTTC. Amino acids: CASSEETGGPKTQYF.